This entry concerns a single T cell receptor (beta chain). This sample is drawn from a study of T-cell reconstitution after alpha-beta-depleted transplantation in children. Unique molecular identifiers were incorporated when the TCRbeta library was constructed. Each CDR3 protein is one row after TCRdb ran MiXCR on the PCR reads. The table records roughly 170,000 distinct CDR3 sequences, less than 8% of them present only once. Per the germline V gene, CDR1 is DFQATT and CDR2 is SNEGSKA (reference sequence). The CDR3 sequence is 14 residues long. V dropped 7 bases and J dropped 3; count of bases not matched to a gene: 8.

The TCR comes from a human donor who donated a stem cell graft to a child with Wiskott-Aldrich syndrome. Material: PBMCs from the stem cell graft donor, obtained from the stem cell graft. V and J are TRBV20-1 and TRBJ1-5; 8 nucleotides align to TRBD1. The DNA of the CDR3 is TGCAGTGTCACCGGGACAGGCAACAATCAGCCCCAGCATTTT. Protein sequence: CSVTGTGNNQPQHF.